These 3 T cell receptor beta chains share one sample of origin, sequenced in a study of Ad26.COV2.S vaccination and SARS-CoV-2 variants. Produced via immunoSEQ multiplex PCR; TCRdb's table is partial and in-frame only. The data show approximately 340,000 clones, with about 85% seen just once and about 3.3% held by the top ten. Sample treatment: some 20 received Ad26.COV2.S at low or high dose, single or two shots; 5 received placebo; per-sample allocation not given. Specimens were obtained on day 63 following the first vaccine or placebo injection. The specimen comprised peripheral blood, sampled in a trial of Ad26.COV2.S vaccine versus placebo. These receptors originate from a person between 18 and 59 years old who received the Ad26.COV2.S COVID-19 vaccine or a placebo.

This clone was seen only a few times. V is TRBV30 and J is TRBJ2-7; 12 bases fit TRBD2. Germline-derived CDR1 and CDR2 are GTSNPN and SVGIG (reference sequence). CDR3 length: 16 residues. Trimming cost V 4 bases and J 0 bases; bases outside gene matches: 7. The DNA of the CDR3 is TGTGCCTGGACCACGACTAGCGGGGGCGACTCCTACGAGCAGTACTTC. Amino acids: CAWTTTSGGDSYEQYF.

The V and J genes are TRBV2 and TRBJ1-2, with D possibly TRBD1 on 5 matching bases. Germline loops: CDR1 SNHLY, CDR2 FYNNEI. The CDR3 covers 16 residues. Trimming removed 5 bases at V and 4 bases at J, with 20 bases between. The CDR3 region is CASSPIGRVGVYGYTF. The CDR3 nucleotides are TGTGCCAGCAGTCCTATTGGCAGGGTTGGGGTCTATGGCTACACCTTC.

Worth noting for this clone: Within the sample, other DNA sequences also encode this same CDR3. The chain combines TRBV5-4 with TRBJ2-5; tentatively, D is TRBD1 (6 bases). The length of the CDR3 is 13 residues. V was shortened by 2 bases and J by 1 base, with 6 bases between the two germline ends. Germline-derived CDR1 and CDR2 are SGHNT and YYREEE (reference sequence). The CDR3 is CASSLGGQETQYF. CDR3 in DNA: TGTGCCAGCAGCTTAGGGGGCCAAGAGACCCAGTACTTC.